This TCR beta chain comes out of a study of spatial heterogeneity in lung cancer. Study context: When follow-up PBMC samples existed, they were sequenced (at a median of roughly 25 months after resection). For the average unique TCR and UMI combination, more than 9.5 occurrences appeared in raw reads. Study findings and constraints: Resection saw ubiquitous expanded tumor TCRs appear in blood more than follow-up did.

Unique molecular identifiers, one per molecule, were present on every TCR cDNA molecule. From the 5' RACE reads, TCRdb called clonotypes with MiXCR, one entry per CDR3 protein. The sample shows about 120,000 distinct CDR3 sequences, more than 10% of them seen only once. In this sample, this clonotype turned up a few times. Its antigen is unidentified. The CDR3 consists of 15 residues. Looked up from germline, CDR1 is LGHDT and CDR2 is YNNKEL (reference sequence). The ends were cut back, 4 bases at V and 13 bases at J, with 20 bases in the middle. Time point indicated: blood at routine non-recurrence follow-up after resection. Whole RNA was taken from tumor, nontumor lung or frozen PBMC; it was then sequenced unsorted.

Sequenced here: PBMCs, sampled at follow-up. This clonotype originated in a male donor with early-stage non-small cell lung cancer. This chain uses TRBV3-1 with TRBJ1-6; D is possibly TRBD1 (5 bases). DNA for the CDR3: TGTGCCAGCAGCCCTCCGGGGACGCGGGGCCACCCCCTCCACTTT. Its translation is CASSPPGTRGHPLHF.